The 30 T cell receptor beta chains presented below share a single source sample, sequenced in a study of blood T cell repertoires in COVID-19. The data were produced by immunoSEQ multiplex PCR, yet TCRdb's version contains in-frame clones alone and is incomplete. Among about 140,000 clones listed, 88% were seen once. The material sequenced was peripheral blood. The receptors derive from a man aged 50 to 59 with active or convalescent COVID-19.

V and J are TRBV29-1 and TRBJ1-1; 10 nucleotides agree with TRBD1. This CDR3 contains 12 residues. Looked up from germline, CDR1 is SQVTM and CDR2 is ANQGSEA. The junction had 4 bases not matched to a gene; V was cut back by 6 bases and J by 6 bases. CDR3 amino acids: CSVGDRGSEAFF. DNA for the CDR3: TGCAGCGTGGGGGACAGGGGATCTGAAGCTTTCTTT. The whole variable domain, remainder taken from reference TRBV29-1 and TRBJ1-1, is SAVISQKPSRDICQRGTSLTIQCQVDSQVTMMFWYRQQPGQSLTLIATANQGSEATYESGFVIDKFPISRPNLTFSTLTVSNMSPEDSSIYLCSVGDRGSEAFFGQGTRLTVV.

V gene TRBV9 combines with J gene TRBJ2-5, with 7 bases lining up with TRBD2. V was pared by 1 base and J by 5 bases, with 8 bases of the junction left unmatched. CDR3 size: 15 residues. From germline, CDR1 is SGDLS and CDR2 YYNGEE. The CDR3 bases are TGTGCCAGCAGCGTATGGGAGGGCAGTGGGGAGACCCAGTACTTC. It encodes CASSVWEGSGETQYF.

A few counts support this clone. CDR3 amino acids: CASSILQGNSPLHF. Here the CDR3 DNA reads TGTGCCAGTAGTATTCTGCAGGGGAATTCACCCCTCCACTTT. The rearrangement uses TRBV19 and TRBJ1-6, with a tentative D call TRBD1 (6 bases). CDR1 and CDR2 from the germline V gene are LNHDA and SQIVND (reference sequence). This CDR3 is built from 14 residues. V gave up 3 bases and J gave up 7 bases, with 10 bases separating them.

The chain couples TRBV9 to TRBJ2-1; D unclear. Germline V gene data show CDR1 as SGDLS and CDR2 as YYNGEE. This CDR3 spans 16 amino acids. The V and J ends lost 3 bases and 0 bases respectively, with 13 bases between them. The CDR3 DNA sequence: TGTGCCAGCAGCGCCCGGCCGGAGAGCTCCTACAATGAGCAGTTCTTC. Translated, it gives CASSARPESSYNEQFF.

V usage is TRBV9 and J usage is TRBJ1-4; D might be TRBD1 (6 bases). This CDR3 is 15 amino acids long. V dropped 4 bases and J dropped 4 bases, with 14 bases sitting between them. The V gene's germline CDR1 is SGDLS and CDR2 YYNGEE. The CDR3 loop is CASSLGQALNEKLFF. The CDR3 DNA follows: TGTGCCAGCAGCTTGGGACAAGCCCTTAATGAAAAACTGTTTTTT.

The chain combines TRBV9 with TRBJ2-3; 8 bases agree with TRBD1. V lost 4 bases to trimming and J lost 1 base; unmatched junction nucleotides: 8. This CDR3 has 16 amino acids. Germline values: CDR1 SGDLS, CDR2 YYNGEE. CDR3 protein: CASSSYGTGGTDTQYF. The CDR3 coding sequence is TGTGCCAGCAGCTCCTACGGGACAGGAGGCACAGATACGCAGTATTTT.

The rearrangement links TRBV18 to TRBJ1-1, with 8 positions matching TRBD1. The germline V gene has CDR1 KGHSH and CDR2 LQKENI. Trimming removed 3 bases from V and 7 bases from J; junction bases left unmatched: 4. The CDR3 is 13 amino acids. This chain's CDR3 is CASSPGQANEAFF. DNA for the CDR3: TGTGCCAGCTCACCGGGACAGGCCAATGAAGCTTTCTTT.

The J gene is TRBJ2-2, the V gene TRBV2; 11 bases line up with TRBD2. Trimming at V came to 1 base and at J to 5 bases, leaving 3 bases not matched to a gene. Germline CDR1 reads SNHLY; CDR2 reads FYNNEI. The CDR3 runs to 16 residues. DNA of the CDR3: TGTGCCAGCAGTGAAGGACTAGCGGGACAAACCGGGGAGCTGTTTTTT. It encodes CASSEGLAGQTGELFF.

Notes on this clone: This sample also contains other DNA sequences that code for the same CDR3. This rearrangement joins TRBV28 to TRBJ1-4; the D is unclear. This CDR3 is built from 14 residues. The ends were cut back, 5 bases at V and 2 bases at J, with 9 bases in the middle. The germline V gene encodes CDR1 MDHEN and CDR2 SYDVKM. The CDR3 sequence: CASSPGGTNEKLFF. For the CDR3, the DNA is TGTGCCAGCAGTCCTGGAGGGACTAATGAAAAACTGTTTTTT.

The rearrangement uses TRBV4-2 and TRBJ2-1; a possible D gene is TRBD2 (6 bases). Germline CDR1 and CDR2: LGHNA and YNFKEQ. The CDR3 loop spans 16 amino acids. V lost 0 bases to trimming and J lost 5 bases, with 14 bases between them. The CDR3 nucleotides read TGTGCCAGCAGCCAAGATCTCGGCGGGATGCACAATGAGCAGTTCTTC. Protein sequence: CASSQDLGGMHNEQFF.

This chain connects TRBV2 to TRBJ2-5; D might be TRBD1 (5 bases). Germline V gives CDR1 SNHLY, CDR2 FYNNEI. The CDR3 consists of 12 residues. Trimming took off 7 bases at V and 1 base at J, with 7 bases between the two ends. CDR3 amino acids: CASKGPQETQYF. CDR3 nucleotide sequence: TGTGCCAGCAAGGGGCCCCAAGAGACCCAGTACTTC.

The J gene is TRBJ1-5, the V gene TRBV6-6, with a possible D match to TRBD1 (5 bases). This CDR3 is 14 amino acids long. From germline, CDR1 is MNHNY and CDR2 SVGAGI (reference sequence). Trimming stripped 5 bases from V and 4 bases from J, with 12 bases between. This chain's CDR3 is CASSINGGNQPQHF. The CDR3 DNA follows: TGTGCCAGCAGTATAAACGGGGGAAATCAGCCCCAGCATTTT.

The rearrangement joins TRBV7-9 to TRBJ2-7; D uncertain. V lost 2 bases, J lost 0 bases, and 8 bases lay in between. CDR3 length equals 14 residues. Germline loops: CDR1 SEHNR, CDR2 FQNEAQ (reference sequence). The CDR3 is CASSLKADSYEQYF. The CDR3 nucleotides are TGTGCCAGCAGCTTAAAAGCCGACTCCTACGAGCAGTACTTC.

The rearrangement joins TRBV4-1 to TRBJ1-1; D may be TRBD1 (5 bases). Trimming took off 4 bases at V and 5 bases at J, with 14 bases between the two ends. This CDR3 has 14 residues. The germline CDR1 and CDR2 sequences are MGHRA and YSYEKL. CDR3 coding DNA: TGCGCCAGCAGCCGCGGGACGGGAGAGACTGAAGCTTTCTTT. It yields the protein CASSRGTGETEAFF.

This rearrangement joins TRBV6-1 to TRBJ2-5; D might be TRBD1 (6 bases). Germline CDR1 is MNHNS and CDR2 is SASEGT. The CDR3 contains 15 residues. Trimming took 2 bases from V and 4 from J, leaving 14 bases between them. The CDR3 here is CASSESGTLLETQYF. CDR3 nucleotide sequence: TGTGCCAGCAGTGAATCCGGGACACTACTAGAGACCCAGTACTTC.

The rearrangement joins TRBV28 to TRBJ2-1; 14 bases line up with TRBD2. From germline, CDR1 is MDHEN and CDR2 SYDVKM. The CDR3 spans 14 residues. V gave up 6 bases and J gave up 10 bases; unmatched junction bases: 5. CDR3 protein: CASRPGLAGVEQFF. The CDR3, as DNA: TGTGCCAGCAGACCGGGACTAGCGGGAGTCGAGCAGTTCTTC.

CDR3 in amino acids: CASSDRGLISGNTIYF. In nucleotides, the CDR3 is TGTGCCAGCAGCGATAGAGGACTGATCTCTGGAAACACCATATATTTT. The chain is built from TRBV11-2 and TRBJ1-3; unclear D gene. In germline, CDR1 is SGHAT, CDR2 FQNNGV. V lost 5 bases to trimming and J lost 0 bases, with 14 bases between them. This CDR3 spans 16 amino acids.

This clone was counted once. The same CDR3 can be traced to other DNA sequences in this sample. The chain links TRBV28 to TRBJ2-5; 7 nucleotides agree with TRBD2. From germline, CDR1 is MDHEN and CDR2 SYDVKM. This CDR3 contains 13 residues. V shed 3 bases, J shed 5 bases, and the junction held 3 bases outside the gene matches. The CDR3 protein is CASSLGRVETQYF. CDR3 sequence (DNA): TGTGCCAGCAGTTTGGGGAGGGTCGAGACCCAGTACTTC.

This clone was recorded once. The CDR3 region has the DNA TGTGCCAGCAGCTTAGATCAGAAACGGCAGTTCTTC. It codes for CASSLDQKRQFF. The V gene is TRBV11-3, the J gene TRBJ2-1; D gene unclear. The CDR3 consists of 12 residues. The germline CDR1 and CDR2 sequences are SGHNT and YENEEA. V lost 0 bases and J 12 bases, leaving 9 bases between the germline ends. The full variable domain, completed using reference TRBV11-3 and TRBJ2-1, is EAGVVQSPRYKIIEKKQPVAFWCNPISGHNTLYWYLQNLGQGPELLIRYENEEAVDDSQLPKDRFSAERLKGVDSTLKIQPAELGDSAVYLCASSLDQKRQFFGPGTRLTVL.

The chain couples TRBV5-5 to TRBJ2-5; the D gene is possibly TRBD1 (6 bases). This CDR3 is built from 12 residues. In germline, CDR1 is SGHKS, CDR2 YYEKEE (reference sequence). Trimming stripped 2 bases from V and 9 bases from J, with 11 bases between. This CDR3 is CASSLPSGAQYF. The CDR3 DNA follows: TGTGCCAGCAGCTTACCCTCAGGGGCCCAGTACTTC.

The genes are TRBV10-1 and TRBJ1-5; TRBD1 agrees at 7 bases. The CDR3 spans 15 residues. V shed 4 bases, J shed 6 bases, and the junction held 9 bases outside the gene matches. Germline lookup yields CDR1 WNHNN and CDR2 SYGVQD (reference sequence). CDR3 sequence reads: CASSGRGQGTQPQHF. The CDR3 nucleotides read TGCGCCAGCAGTGGTAGGGGGCAGGGGACTCAGCCCCAGCATTTT.

The chain has TRBV4-3 and TRBJ2-7; 14 bases match TRBD2. The CDR3 is 15 amino acids. Germline loops: CDR1 LGHNA, CDR2 YSLEER. V was clipped by 4 bases and J by 4 bases; unmatched bases: 3. DNA for the CDR3: TGCGCCAGCAGCCTAGGGACTAGCGGGAGATACGAGCAGTACTTC. This gives the protein CASSLGTSGRYEQYF.

The J gene is TRBJ1-3, the V gene TRBV7-6, with 7 bases matching TRBD1. Germline V CDR1 and CDR2: SGHVS, FNYEAQ. The CDR3 spans 15 residues. J gave up 3 bases and V 5 bases, and 7 bases lay outside the gene matches. Here the CDR3 reads CASSPGGPDGNTIYF. In DNA form, the CDR3 reads TGTGCCAGCAGCCCAGGGGGGCCAGATGGAAACACCATATATTTT.

The chain recombines TRBV6-4 with TRBJ2-5, with 7 bases lining up with TRBD1. Germline CDR1 reads MRHNA; CDR2 reads SNTAGT. This CDR3 comprises 15 residues. The ends lost 2 bases at V and 3 bases at J; junction bases unmatched: 6. The CDR3: CASSDGHQGEETQYF. The CDR3 nucleotides are TGTGCCAGCAGTGACGGGCATCAGGGGGAAGAGACCCAGTACTTC.

This clone was seen only once. This sequence joins TRBV6-5 and TRBJ2-2; D gene ambiguous. The CDR3 runs to 15 residues. The V end lost 0 bases, the J end lost 3 bases, and 8 bases lay between the germline ends. CDR1 and CDR2 from the germline V gene are MNHEY and SVGAGI. The CDR3 region is CASSYSSGYTGELFF. In DNA, the CDR3 is TGTGCCAGCAGTTACTCCTCAGGATACACCGGGGAGCTGTTTTTT.

This clone was detected only a few times. This chain uses TRBV6-2 or TRBV6-3 with TRBJ1-5; tentatively, D is TRBD1 (6 bases). Germline CDR1 and CDR2: MNHEY and SVGEGT. Trimming shortened V by 5 bases and J by 2 bases, and 13 bases separated the two germline ends. The CDR3 covers 15 residues. Here the CDR3 DNA reads TGTGCCAGCAGTACCACAGGGAAGGGCAATCAGCCCCAGCATTTT. This gives the protein CASSTTGKGNQPQHF.

The rearrangement joins TRBV29-1 to TRBJ2-5, with D perhaps TRBD2 (5 bases). Germline CDR1 is SQVTM and CDR2 is ANQGSEA. The length of the CDR3 is 13 residues. The V and J ends lost 8 bases and 7 bases respectively, with 20 bases between them. The CDR3 nucleotides are TGCAGCTACTTTGTCGGAGCGGTTGGGACCCAGTACTTC. Protein product: CSYFVGAVGTQYF.

This chain links TRBV27 with TRBJ2-3; 13 nucleotides align to TRBD2. The V segment lost 5 bases and the J segment 0 bases; nucleotides outside the gene matches: 5. Germline V gene lookup returns CDR1 MNHEY and CDR2 SMNVEV (reference sequence). The CDR3 runs to 17 residues. The CDR3 loop is CASSEGTSGKSTDTQYF. The CDR3 region has the DNA TGTGCCAGCAGTGAGGGGACTAGCGGGAAGAGCACAGATACGCAGTATTTT.

V and J are TRBV6-2 or TRBV6-3 and TRBJ1-1; tentatively, D is TRBD1 (5 bases). CDR1 is MNHEY and CDR2 is SVGEGT in the germline V gene. This CDR3 comprises 15 residues. V was trimmed by 2 bases and J by 1 base, leaving 11 bases between them. CDR3 DNA sequence: TGTGCCAGCAGTTACAGGGGAAGGGGGAACACTGAAGCTTTCTTT. Translating it yields CASSYRGRGNTEAFF.

In DNA, the CDR3 is TGTGCCATCAGTGAGACAGGGGTCTCCTACAATGAGCAGTTCTTC. It is translated as CAISETGVSYNEQFF. The V call is TRBV10-3, the J call TRBJ2-1, with 7 bases fitting TRBD1. The CDR3 has 15 amino acids. The V and J ends lost 2 bases and 0 bases, in that order; junction bases with no gene match: 1. From germline, CDR1 is ENHRY and CDR2 SYGVKD.